This T cell receptor beta chain was obtained from a study of cytomegalovirus exposure and HLA in healthy donors. CDR3 length: 15 amino acids. Trimming removed 2 bases from V and 5 bases from J; junction bases left unmatched: 6. The germline CDR1 and CDR2 sequences are MNHNS and SASEGT. Primers: 60 Vbeta forward and 13 Jbeta reverse. Method: immunoSEQ multiplex PCR; TCRdb's copy keeps in-frame clones and lacks some. The top ten clones hold about 12% of a sample with some 120,000 clones, roughly 76% of them seen once. The source is a woman in her forties in good health and CMV-seropositive. Sample: PBMCs. The J gene is TRBJ2-7, the V gene TRBV6-1, with TRBD1 matching 10 bases. The CDR3 DNA reads as TGTGCCAGCAGTGAACTTAGACAGGGGGCCCACGAGCAGTACTTC. Its protein product is CASSELRQGAHEQYF.